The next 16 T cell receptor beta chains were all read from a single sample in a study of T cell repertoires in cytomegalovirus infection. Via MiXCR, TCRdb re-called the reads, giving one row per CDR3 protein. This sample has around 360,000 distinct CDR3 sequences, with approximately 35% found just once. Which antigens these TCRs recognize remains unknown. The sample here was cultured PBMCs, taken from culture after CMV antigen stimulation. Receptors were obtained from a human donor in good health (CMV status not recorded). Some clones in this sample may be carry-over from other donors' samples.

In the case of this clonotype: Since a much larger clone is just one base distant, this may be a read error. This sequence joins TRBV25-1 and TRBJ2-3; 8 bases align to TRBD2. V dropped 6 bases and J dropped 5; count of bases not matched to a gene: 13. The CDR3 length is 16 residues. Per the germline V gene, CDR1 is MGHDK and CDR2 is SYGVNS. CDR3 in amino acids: CASRGGVAGRRDTQYF. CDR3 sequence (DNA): TGTGCCAGCAGGGGGGGAGTAGCGGGGAGACGAGATACGCAGTATTTT.

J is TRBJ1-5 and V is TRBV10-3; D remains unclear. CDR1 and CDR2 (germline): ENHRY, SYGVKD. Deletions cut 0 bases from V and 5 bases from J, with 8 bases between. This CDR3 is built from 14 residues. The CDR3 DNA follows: TGTGCCATCAGTGAGTCGCTCGGCTATCAGCCCCAGCATTTT. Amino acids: CAISESLGYQPQHF.

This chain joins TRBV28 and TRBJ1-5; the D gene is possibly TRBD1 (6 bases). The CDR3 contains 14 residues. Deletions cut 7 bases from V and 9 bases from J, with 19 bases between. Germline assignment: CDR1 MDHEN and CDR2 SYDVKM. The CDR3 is CASKLGGTSSPQHF. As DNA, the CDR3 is TGTGCCAGCAAACTAGGGGGGACATCCTCGCCCCAGCATTTT.

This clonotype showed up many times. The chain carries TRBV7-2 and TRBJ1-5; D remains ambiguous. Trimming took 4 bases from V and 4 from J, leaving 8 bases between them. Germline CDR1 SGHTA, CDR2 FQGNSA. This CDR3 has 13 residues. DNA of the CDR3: TGTGCCAGCAGCTCTCAAGGGAATCAGCCCCAGCATTTT. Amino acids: CASSSQGNQPQHF.

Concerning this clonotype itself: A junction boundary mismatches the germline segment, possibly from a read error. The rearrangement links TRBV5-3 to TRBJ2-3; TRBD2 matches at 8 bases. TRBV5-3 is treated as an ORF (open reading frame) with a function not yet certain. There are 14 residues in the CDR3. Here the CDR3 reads CASSSPREADTQYF. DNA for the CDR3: TGTGCCAGCAGCTCCCCGCGGGAGGCAGATACGCAGTATTTT.

In DNA form, the CDR3 reads TGCAGCGTTGAGTCGGGGAGAGTGGCAGATACGCAGTATTTT. Translation: CSVESGRVADTQYF. The chain links TRBV29-1 to TRBJ2-3, with D perhaps TRBD2 (5 bases). This CDR3 has 14 amino acids. The V end lost 3 bases, the J end lost 4 bases, and 14 bases lay between the germline ends. Germline V gene sequence: CDR1 SQVTM, CDR2 ANQGSEA.

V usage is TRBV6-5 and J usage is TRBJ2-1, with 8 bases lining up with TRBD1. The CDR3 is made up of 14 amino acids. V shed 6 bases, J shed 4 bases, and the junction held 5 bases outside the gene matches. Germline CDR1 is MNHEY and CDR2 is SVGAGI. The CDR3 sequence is CASSRDRPYNEQFF. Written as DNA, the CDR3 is TGTGCCAGCAGCCGGGACAGGCCTTACAATGAGCAGTTCTTC.

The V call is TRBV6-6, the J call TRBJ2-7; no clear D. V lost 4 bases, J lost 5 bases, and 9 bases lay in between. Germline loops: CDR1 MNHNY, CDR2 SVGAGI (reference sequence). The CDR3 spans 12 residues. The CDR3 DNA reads TGTGCCAGCAGTTTTCCGGGCAACGAGCAGTACGTC. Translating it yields CASSFPGNEQYV.

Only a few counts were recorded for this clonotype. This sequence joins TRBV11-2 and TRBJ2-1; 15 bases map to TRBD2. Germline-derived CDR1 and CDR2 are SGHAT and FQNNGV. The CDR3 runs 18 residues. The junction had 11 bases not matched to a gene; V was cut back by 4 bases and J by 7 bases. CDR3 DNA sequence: TGTGCCAGCAGCTGGGGACTAGCGGGAGGTCGAGGGAGGAATGAGCAGTTCTTC. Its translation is CASSWGLAGGRGRNEQFF.

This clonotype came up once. This chain's CDR3 is CATSRDIGPYEQYV. The CDR3 region has the DNA TGTGCCACCAGCAGAGATATAGGGCCCTACGAGCAGTACGTC. The rearrangement joins TRBV15 to TRBJ2-7; no reliable D call. CDR3 length equals 14 residues. Per the germline V gene, CDR1 is LNHNV and CDR2 is YYDKDF (reference sequence). The germline V and J ends were trimmed by 0 bases and 2 bases, with 8 bases remaining between them.

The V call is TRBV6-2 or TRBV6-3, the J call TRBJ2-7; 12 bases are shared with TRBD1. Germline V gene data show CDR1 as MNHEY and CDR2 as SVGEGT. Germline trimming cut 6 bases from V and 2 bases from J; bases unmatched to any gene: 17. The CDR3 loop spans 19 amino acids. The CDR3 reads CASSPHPGQGAGFPYEQYF. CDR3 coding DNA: TGTGCCAGCAGCCCCCACCCGGGACAGGGGGCGGGGTTCCCCTACGAGCAGTACTTC.

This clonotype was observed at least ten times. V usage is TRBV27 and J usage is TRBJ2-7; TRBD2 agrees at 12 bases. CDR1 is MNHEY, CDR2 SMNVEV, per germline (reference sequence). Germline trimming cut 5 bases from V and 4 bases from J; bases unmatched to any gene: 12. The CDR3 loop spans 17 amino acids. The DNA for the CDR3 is TGTGCCAGCAGTCTAACCCTGGGACTAGCGGGTCCATACGAGCAGTACTTC. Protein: CASSLTLGLAGPYEQYF.

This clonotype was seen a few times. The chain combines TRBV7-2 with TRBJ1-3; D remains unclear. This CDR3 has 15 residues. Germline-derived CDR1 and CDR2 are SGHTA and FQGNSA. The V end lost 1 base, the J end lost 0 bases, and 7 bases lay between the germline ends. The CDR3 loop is CASSLDTTSGNTIYF. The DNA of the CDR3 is TGTGCCAGCAGCTTAGACACGACCTCTGGAAACACCATATATTTT.

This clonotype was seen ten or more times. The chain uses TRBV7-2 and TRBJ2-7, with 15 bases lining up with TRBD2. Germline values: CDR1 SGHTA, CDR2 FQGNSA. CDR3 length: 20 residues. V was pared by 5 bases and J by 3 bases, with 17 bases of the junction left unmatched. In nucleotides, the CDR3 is TGTGCCAGCAGCGTTGGACGGGCTGGACTGGGACTAGCGGGAGGCTACGAGCAGTACTTC. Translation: CASSVGRAGLGLAGGYEQYF.

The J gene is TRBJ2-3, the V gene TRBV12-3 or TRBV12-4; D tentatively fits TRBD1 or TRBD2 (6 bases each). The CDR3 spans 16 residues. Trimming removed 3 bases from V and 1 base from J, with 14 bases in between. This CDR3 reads CASSFSGGQRTDTQYF. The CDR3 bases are TGTGCCAGCAGTTTTTCTGGGGGGCAACGCACAGATACGCAGTATTTT.

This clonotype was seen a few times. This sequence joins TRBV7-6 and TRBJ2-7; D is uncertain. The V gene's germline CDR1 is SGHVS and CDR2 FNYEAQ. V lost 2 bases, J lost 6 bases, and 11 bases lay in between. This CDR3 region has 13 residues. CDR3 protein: CASSLTPLSEQYF. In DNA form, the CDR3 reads TGTGCCAGCAGCTTAACCCCTCTATCCGAGCAGTACTTC.